This TCR beta chain was sequenced in a study of T cells and Merkel cell carcinoma outcomes (dated by TCRdb to the early 2020s). For the study in its entirety: In patients with Merkel cell carcinoma, researchers looked at whether the T-cell repertoire of the tumor, along with T-cell density, could predict clinical outcome. Overall study results and their limits: According to the report, clinical outcomes in Merkel cell carcinoma patients could be predicted using T-cell density together with features of the T-cell repertoire.

For this clone: Its target antigen remains unknown. Per-nucleotide qualities are absent, and no much larger clonotype sits a single base away.

V is cut by 8 bases and J by 1 base, and the space between the germline ends is 13 bases. The germline V gene (reference sequence) yields SGHAT for CDR1 and FQDESV for CDR2. The CDR3 sequence holds 14 residues, the cysteine and phenylalanine included. Just the 42-base CDR3 DNA is kept, in frame starting at base 1. Library generation was performed with the immunoSEQ multiplex PCR assay. TCRdb holds this immuneACCESS table with in-frame rearrangements only. Some clones are missing; in checked studies, unresolved V genes explain under half, and the rest has no known cause. In this sample the table shows about 19,000 clones, approximately 80% of which occur a single time. The ten biggest clones cover approximately 3.3% of the sample. Samples were obtained from patients with Merkel cell carcinoma.

Recombination joined TRBV11-1 with TRBJ2-3, with TRBD2 perhaps the D gene, on 5 matching bases. The sequenced sample consisted of tumor tissue from Merkel cell carcinoma. This TCR derives from a human donor with Merkel cell carcinoma. The CDR3 reads CASEREGGTDTQYF. The nucleotide sequence reads TGTGCCAGCGAAAGAGAGGGAGGCACAGATACGCAGTATTTT.